These 10 T cell receptor beta chains share one sample of origin, sequenced in a study of OX40 agonist ivuxolimab in advanced cancers. TCRdb keeps only in-frame clones here, not all; method: immunoSEQ multiplex PCR. The table has around 110,000 clones, 80% to 95% seen once. The specimen comprised CD4+ or CD8+ T cells sorted from blood, sampled in a trial of the OX40 agonist ivuxolimab. Every receptor here comes from an adult with an advanced solid tumor such as melanoma, head and neck, liver or kidney cancer.

The chain employs TRBV7-3 and TRBJ1-2; 9 positions agree with TRBD1. This CDR3 spans 15 amino acids. Per the germline V gene, CDR1 is SGHTA and CDR2 is FQGTGA. V trimming: 5 bases; J trimming: 1 base; junction bases outside the gene matches: 5. CDR3 DNA: TGTGCCAGCAGCCTAAGGACAGGGGATAACTATGGCTACACCTTC. This codes for CASSLRTGDNYGYTF. Filled out from reference TRBV7-3 and TRBJ1-2, the complete variable domain reads GAGVSQTPSNKVTEKGKYVELRCDPISGHTALYWYRQSLGQGPEFLIYFQGTGAADDSGLPNDRFFAVRPEGSVSTLKIQRTERGDSAVYLCASSLRTGDNYGYTFGSGTRLTVV.

The J gene is TRBJ1-3, the V gene TRBV7-9; D not certain. There are 14 residues in the CDR3. V was cut by 7 bases and J by 0 bases, with 10 bases left in between. Germline assignment: CDR1 SEHNR and CDR2 FQNEAQ (reference sequence). The CDR3 DNA sequence: TGTGCCAGCACCTACAGCTTCTCTGGAAACACCATATATTTT. Its protein product is CASTYSFSGNTIYF.

This sequence joins TRBV14 and TRBJ2-2; 9 nucleotides align to TRBD2. The CDR3 spans 15 residues. From germline, CDR1 is SGHDN and CDR2 FVKESK. V lost 5 bases and J lost 4; bases outside the gene matches: 5. The CDR3 protein is CASSFVLAGTGELFF. In DNA form, the CDR3 reads TGTGCCAGCAGCTTTGTACTAGCGGGCACCGGGGAGCTGTTTTTT.

The chain is built from TRBV4-3 and TRBJ2-4; 7 positions agree with TRBD1. Germline CDR1 reads LGHNA; CDR2 reads YSLEER. The junction had 3 bases not matched to a gene; V was cut back by 1 base and J by 6 bases. This CDR3 spans 14 amino acids. DNA of the CDR3: TGCGCCAGCAGCCAAGGGGGGACAGTAAACATTCAGTACTTC. It is translated as CASSQGGTVNIQYF.

Turning to this clone: Germline and junction disagree at one end, which may indicate a read error. Other DNA variants within this sample encode the same CDR3. V gene TRBV19 combines with J gene TRBJ1-1; 9 positions match TRBD1. Per the germline V gene, CDR1 is LNHDA and CDR2 is SQIVND (reference sequence). The CDR3 extends over 14 amino acids. CDR3 in DNA: TGTGCCAGTAGTACCGGACAGGGGAACACTGAAGCCTTCTTT. This sequence encodes CASSTGQGNTEAFF.

This chain joins TRBV30 and TRBJ2-7; 10 nucleotides line up with TRBD1. Germline assignment: CDR1 GTSNPN and CDR2 SVGIG (reference sequence). V trimming: 4 bases; J trimming: 1 base; junction bases outside the gene matches: 4. The CDR3 has 14 residues. The DNA for the CDR3 is TGTGCCTGGATTCGACAGGGGGCTTCCTACGAGCAGTACTTC. This encodes CAWIRQGASYEQYF.

The chain is built from TRBV9 and TRBJ2-7; D unclear. The germline V gene encodes CDR1 SGDLS and CDR2 YYNGEE. V was pared by 0 bases and J by 7 bases, with 11 bases between. CDR3 length: 13 amino acids. This CDR3 reads CASSVAPPSEQYF. Here the CDR3 DNA reads TGTGCCAGCAGCGTAGCCCCCCCTTCTGAGCAGTACTTC. Full variable domain (remainder filled in from reference TRBV9 and TRBJ2-7): DSGVTQTPKHLITATGQRVTLRCSPRSGDLSVYWYQQSLDQGLQFLIQYYNGEERAKGNILERFSAQQFPDLHSELNLSSLELGDSALYFCASSVAPPSEQYFGPGTRLTVT.

CDR3 bases: TGCGCCAGCAGCTTGGTTCGGCCAACTTGGCAGGTGAACACTGAAGCTTTCTTT. Its protein product is CASSLVRPTWQVNTEAFF. The chain has TRBV5-1 and TRBJ1-1; D gene ambiguous. CDR1 and CDR2 (germline): SGHRS, YFSETQ. V was shortened by 0 bases and J by 0 bases, with 18 bases between the two germline ends. The CDR3 extends over 18 amino acids.

CDR3 DNA: TGTGCCAGCACCTCTCAAGCGGGGGTCAATCAGCCCCAGCATTTT. Protein sequence: CASTSQAGVNQPQHF. This chain joins TRBV27 and TRBJ1-5; D is possibly TRBD1 (5 bases). CDR1 is MNHEY and CDR2 is SMNVEV in the germline V gene (reference sequence). V gave up 7 bases and J gave up 3 bases, with 16 bases separating them. The CDR3 loop spans 15 amino acids.

This clone was seen only once. This chain uses TRBV5-1 with TRBJ1-1; D is unclear. CDR3 length: 13 amino acids. The germline V gene encodes CDR1 SGHRS and CDR2 YFSETQ. V was cut by 1 base and J by 0 bases, with 4 bases left in between. The DNA for the CDR3 is TGCGCCAGCAGCTTGTTAGTGAACACTGAAGCTTTCTTT. It encodes CASSLLVNTEAFF. The variable domain in full, completed from reference TRBV5-1 and TRBJ1-1, reads KAGVTQTPRYLIKTRGQQVTLSCSPISGHRSVSWYQQTPGQGLQFLFEYFSETQRNKGNFPGRFSGRQFSNSRSEMNVSTLELGDSALYLCASSLLVNTEAFFGQGTRLTVV.